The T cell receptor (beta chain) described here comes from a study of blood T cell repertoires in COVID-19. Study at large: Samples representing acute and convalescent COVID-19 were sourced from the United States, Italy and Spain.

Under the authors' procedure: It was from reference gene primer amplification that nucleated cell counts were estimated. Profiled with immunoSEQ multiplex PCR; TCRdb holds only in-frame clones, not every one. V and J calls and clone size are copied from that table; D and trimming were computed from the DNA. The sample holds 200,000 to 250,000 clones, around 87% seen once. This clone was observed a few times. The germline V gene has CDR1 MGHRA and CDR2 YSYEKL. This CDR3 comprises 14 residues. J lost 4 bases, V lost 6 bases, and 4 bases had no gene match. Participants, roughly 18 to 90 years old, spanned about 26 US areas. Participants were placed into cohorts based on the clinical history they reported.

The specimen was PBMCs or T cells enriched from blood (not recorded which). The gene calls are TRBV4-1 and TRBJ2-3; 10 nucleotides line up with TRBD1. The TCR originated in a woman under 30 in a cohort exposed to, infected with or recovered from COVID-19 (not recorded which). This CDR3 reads CASRDRGNSDTQYF. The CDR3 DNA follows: TGCGCCAGCAGGGACAGGGGGAACTCAGATACGCAGTATTTT.